This record looks at one T cell receptor (beta chain) sequence and its context. The clone's antigen remains unknown. The input lacks base qualities; no much larger clone sits a single base away. Synthetic TCR analog templates were spiked into each PCR so that absolute template abundance could be estimated from read counts. TCRbeta CDR3 regions were amplified from genomic DNA with bias-controlled V and J gene primers using the immunoSEQ assay. Rearranged TCRbeta segments were sequenced at approximately 20X coverage. In the authors' own workflow: Clustering was used to correct sequencing errors, and CDR3s were annotated against IMGT so that V, D and J genes could be assigned. Out-of-frame and stop-codon sequences were excluded, and only productive TCRbeta rearrangements were used in downstream analyses. To compute clonality, Shannon entropy was normalized by the log of the number of unique productive sequences and then subtracted from one. Clones differing between time points or between blood and tumor were identified by Fisher's exact test with Benjamini-Hochberg correction at adjusted p below 0.01. Drawn from immuneACCESS, this table holds only the in-frame rearrangements with V and J called that TCRdb kept. Clones are partly lost; checked studies trace under half to an unresolved V gene and leave the rest unexplained. The V and J calls and clone size come from that table; D and trimming were worked out from the DNA. This sample comprises some 110,000 clones, more than 85% of them detected only once. Approximately 3.8% of the sample is taken by the ten largest.

The data derive from a study of PD-L1 blockade in urothelial cancer (dated by TCRdb to the late 2010s). At the level of the whole study: Therapy was started at some point between 2012 and 2014 for all patients, and atezolizumab 1,200 mg was administered intravenously every 3 weeks. Twenty-five of 29 patients were males with bladder-origin urothelial cancer, and about two thirds of the roughly 30 reported a prior smoking history. Patients had an ECOG performance status of 0 or 1 and had received between 0 and 3 prior chemotherapy regimens. Blood samples were analyzed at two time points: 3 weeks after treatment start (second dose) and 6 weeks after treatment start. Blood samples gave a median of approximately 150,000 T cells and 80,000 to 95,000 unique TCRs, with a median clonality of approximately 0.08. Somatic, immune and clinical correlates of response to PD-L1 blockade with atezolizumab in urothelial cancer were the focus of an exploratory multi-omic analysis. TCR sequencing covered pretreatment tumor samples and matched, serially collected peripheral blood taken before and after atezolizumab treatment. Durable clinical benefit was defined as progression-free survival longer than 6 months, and TCR features were also tested against progression-free and overall survival. In the same patients, pretreatment tumors underwent whole exome sequencing and RNA sequencing in addition to TCR sequencing. Some ten patients reached durable clinical benefit, while about 19 patients did not. Pretreatment blood TCR-seq was available for about 30 patients, at least one posttreatment blood collection was obtained for some 24 patients, and tumor TCR-seq was available for some 24 patients.

There are 11 amino acids in the CDR3, from cysteine to phenylalanine inclusive. Only the CDR3 DNA stays, 33 bases, in frame from base 1. The junction shows trimming of 1 base on V and 6 bases on J, plus 4 bases between the germline ends. CDR1 and CDR2, looked up from the germline V gene, are MNHNS and SASEGT. The sample's time point label, in plain terms: peripheral blood 6 weeks after treatment start. A total of 25 to 30 patients with locally advanced or metastatic urothelial carcinoma, treated at Memorial Sloan Kettering on a trial protocol, made up the cohort. Peripheral blood mononuclear cells were collected pretreatment and during treatment, with between 1 and 8 total time points obtained per patient. The Qiagen DNeasy Blood extraction kit was used to purify genomic DNA from total PBMCs and tumor samples. Collected pretreatment and during treatment, PBMCs were isolated and stored as previously described.

The study at large found these results: Patients with durable benefit showed greater expansion of tumor-associated TCR clones in peripheral blood 3 weeks after starting treatment (n of about 20, p = 0.022). Because the sample size was small (n of about 29) and many exploratory analyses were performed, the results are intended to be hypothesis-generating. Improved progression-free and overall survival was associated with having pretreatment peripheral blood TCR clonality below the median.

The receptor's source is a man aged 55-75 years with urothelial cancer. Sequencing was performed on PBMCs, taken around atezolizumab (anti-PD-L1) treatment. This receptor chain uses TRBV6-1 and TRBJ2-7; there is no confident call for the D gene. The CDR3 in this case is CASSEVAEQYF. The base sequence is TGTGCCAGCAGTGAAGTAGCCGAGCAGTACTTC.